In this sample, the clone carrying this TCR beta chain turned up many times. No antigen is known for it. With molecular barcodes, quantitative 5'-RACE was used to make the TCR beta libraries. TCRdb redid the calling of the 5' RACE reads with MiXCR, one entry per CDR3 protein. The sample has about 840,000 distinct CDR3 sequences; roughly 10% are singletons. This specimen belongs to a study of CD8 T cells in ankylosing spondylitis. General study points: Seemingly characteristic of ankylosing spondylitis blood was a TCR beta motif consisting of eight highly homologous variants.

The V gene lost 0 bases and the J gene lost 5 bases, with 11 bases spanning the gap. The CDR3 is made up of 14 amino acids. CDR1 is SGHRS, CDR2 YFSETQ, per germline. The sequence came from a male donor with ankylosing spondylitis. The sample taken for sequencing was blood, either unsorted or a sorted T cell fraction (not recorded which). The chain has TRBV5-1 and TRBJ2-5; the D is unclear. CDR3 coding DNA: TGCGCCAGCAGCTTGGTCGTGGGGAAGGAGACCCAGTACTTC. It specifies CASSLVVGKETQYF.